This TCR beta chain was recovered during a study of Graves' ophthalmopathy and Graves' hyperthyroidism. Broader study findings: Between ophthalmopathy and stable hyperthyroidism, a 13-signature model drew a separation with approximately 87% sensitivity and approximately 81% specificity.

There are many counts of this clonotype. Its antigen remains unidentified. This CDR3 has 14 amino acids. Germline assignment: CDR1 SEHNR and CDR2 FQNEAQ (reference sequence). V lost 5 bases, J lost 4 bases, and 7 bases stayed unmatched. Researchers took RNA transcripts and amplified TCR beta CDR3 regions from them. RT-PCR in the first round used HTBI primers; a second-round multiplex PCR followed. One entry per CDR3 protein results from TCRdb running MiXCR on the multiplex PCR reads. The data show around 1,200,000 distinct CDR3 sequences, roughly 35% seen once. The gene calls are TRBV7-9 and TRBJ2-5; the match to TRBD2 covers 7 bases. Sequencing used peripheral blood or thyroid tissue (not recorded which). The clonotype originates from an adult man with Graves' hyperthyroidism. This CDR3 is CASSPQRGSETQYF. In DNA, the CDR3 is TGTGCCAGCAGCCCTCAGCGGGGTTCAGAGACCCAGTACTTC.